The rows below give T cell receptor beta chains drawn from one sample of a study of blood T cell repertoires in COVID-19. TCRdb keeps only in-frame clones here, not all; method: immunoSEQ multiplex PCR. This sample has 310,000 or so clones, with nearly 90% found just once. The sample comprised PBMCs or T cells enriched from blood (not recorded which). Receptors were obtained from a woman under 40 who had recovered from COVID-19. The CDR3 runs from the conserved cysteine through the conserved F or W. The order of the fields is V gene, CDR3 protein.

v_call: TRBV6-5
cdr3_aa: CASSREAQVGYTF

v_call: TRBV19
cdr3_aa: CASSTELYNSPLHF

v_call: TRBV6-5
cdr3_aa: CASSYPRQGSPLHF

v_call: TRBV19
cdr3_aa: CASSNDRGLGYTF

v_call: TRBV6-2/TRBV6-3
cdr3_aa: CASSWVAGGQDTQYF

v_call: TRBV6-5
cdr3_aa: CASTRMTGWNTEAFF

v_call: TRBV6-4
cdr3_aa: CASSLGTGRFDEQFF

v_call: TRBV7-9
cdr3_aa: CASSKTGLADEQYF

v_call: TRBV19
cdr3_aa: CASSRQGGIDEQYF

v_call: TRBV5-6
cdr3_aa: CASSLAGQIYGYTF

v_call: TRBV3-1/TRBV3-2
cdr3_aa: CASSPRRRGGYTDTQYF

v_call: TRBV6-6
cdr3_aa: CASTPWGATNEKLFF

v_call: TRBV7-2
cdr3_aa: CASSSQGGAGELFF

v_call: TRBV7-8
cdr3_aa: CASSLDKPFF